This T cell receptor (beta chain) was identified during a study of neurological immune-mediated disorders (dated by TCRdb to about 2019). About the full investigation: Among the roughly 35 multiple sclerosis patients, relapsing-remitting MS accounted for about 31 and secondary progressive MS accounted for 3. Peripheral blood TCR-beta repertoires from HTLV-I-associated myelopathy (HAM/TSP) patients, multiple sclerosis patients and healthy controls were compared by UMI-based sequencing. Longitudinal samples, technical triplicates and paired sorted CD4+ and CD8+ T-cell subsets, alongside PBMC samples, were included among the approximately 98 TCR-beta libraries. The cohort included 60 to 70 subjects: roughly 14 with HAM/TSP, some 34 with multiple sclerosis, and around 20 healthy controls.

What the research found in general, with its limitations: The MS cluster was not associated with any clinical or MRI features, and the authors stated that larger cohorts are needed. No identical CDR3 amino acid sequences were found to be shared among expanded clones across subjects, suggesting that TCR-beta repertoires were private in all groups. Repertoires from 18 of 34 MS patients were grouped by phylogenetic analysis into a cluster of related CDR3 sequences, suggesting a possible repertoire-level signature. The highest TCR clonal expansion was observed in HAM/TSP patients, whereas the lowest was observed in MS patients, even when compared with healthy controls.

At least ten counts were recorded for this clonotype. The specificity of this receptor is unknown. No much larger clone is present one base from it, and per-base qualities are unavailable. cDNA was synthesized by template-switch 5'RACE using a primer carrying a 10-nucleotide random unique molecular identifier by which each TCR transcript was tagged. Every sequencing run yielded over 170 million TCR-beta sequences covering 15-18 subjects. The RNeasy kit was used for extraction of total RNA. Using the KAPA Real-time Library Amplification kit, TCR-beta VDJ regions were amplified with primers for the TCR constant region and the 5'RACE anchor. Sample indexes and Illumina adaptors were added in a first PCR, and a second PCR then increased library yield. After Ampure bead purification, the roughly 650 bp TCR product was size-selected on a 2% E-gel SizeSelection system. Before pooling, libraries had their quality checked on a Bioanalyzer, their concentration measured with Qubit, and their quantity determined with the Kapa Library Quantification kit. Libraries were sequenced paired-end 2 x 150 bp on an Illumina HiSeq 2500. To increase sequence diversity, roughly 24-32% phiX was spiked into each library pool. Per the source publication's procedure: Quality-filtered reads were processed with the UMI-based MiGEC pipeline, and over 90% of raw TCR sequences were removed by the MiGEC pipeline during error correction. IMGT germline references were used for alignment of VDJ genes, and clonotypes were defined by a unique CDR3 amino acid sequence together with V-J genes. VDJtools evaluated clonal expansion, Shannon diversity and CDR3 relatedness (CalcPairwiseDistances, ClusterSamples); CLCbio workbench built phylogenetic trees. A clone was classed as expanded if it had 8 or more unique UMIs, a cutoff based on coefficient-of-variation modelling across technical triplicates. TCRdb trimmed public reads at Q25 via fastp, called clones via MiXCR and kept in-frame beta chains. Each entry is one CDR3 protein sequence, shown with its most common DNA and genes. The V and J calls were determined by TCRdb, not by the authors. The sample data list some 76,000 distinct CDR3 sequences, and 3.2% of these were observed just once. The biggest ten clones account for around 5.2% of the sample.

CDR3 length: 17 amino acids, cysteine to phenylalanine. The sequence is cut down to CDR3 DNA, 51 bases in frame from base 1. V loses 2 bases, J loses 0 bases, and the germline ends lie 17 bases apart. CDR1 is given as MDHEN and CDR2 as SYDVKM, both from the germline V gene. Unsorted PBMC libraries were generated from 2 million PBMCs stored in RNAlater at -80 °C until RNA extraction. The multiple sclerosis patients were enrolled in a US clinical protocol that evaluated disease progression with magnetic resonance imaging. PBMCs were separated from peripheral blood using Ficoll-Hypaque density gradient centrifugation and then cryopreserved in liquid nitrogen.

The chain was built from TRBV28 and TRBJ2-7, and TRBD1 may be the D gene, going by 7 matching bases. The receptor comes from a woman between 50 and 59 years old with multiple sclerosis. Material: PBMCs. The DNA reads as follows: TGTGCCAGCAGTTTAGGGGGGTTCCGGGACAGCTCCTACGAGCAGTACTTC. It translates as CASSLGGFRDSSYEQYF.